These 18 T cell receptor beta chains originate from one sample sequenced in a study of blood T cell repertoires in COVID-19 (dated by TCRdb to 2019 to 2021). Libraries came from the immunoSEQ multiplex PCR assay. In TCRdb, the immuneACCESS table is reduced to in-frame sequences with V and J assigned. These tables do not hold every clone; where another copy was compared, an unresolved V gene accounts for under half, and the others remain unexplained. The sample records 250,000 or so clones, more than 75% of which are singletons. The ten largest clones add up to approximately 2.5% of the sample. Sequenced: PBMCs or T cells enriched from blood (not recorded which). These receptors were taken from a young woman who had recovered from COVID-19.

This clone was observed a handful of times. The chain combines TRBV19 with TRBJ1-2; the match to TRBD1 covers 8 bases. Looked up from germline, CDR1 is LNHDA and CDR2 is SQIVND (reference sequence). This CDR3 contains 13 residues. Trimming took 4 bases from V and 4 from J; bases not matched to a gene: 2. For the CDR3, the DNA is TGTGCCAGTAGTAGACAGGGGACCTATGGCTACACCTTC. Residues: CASSRQGTYGYTF.

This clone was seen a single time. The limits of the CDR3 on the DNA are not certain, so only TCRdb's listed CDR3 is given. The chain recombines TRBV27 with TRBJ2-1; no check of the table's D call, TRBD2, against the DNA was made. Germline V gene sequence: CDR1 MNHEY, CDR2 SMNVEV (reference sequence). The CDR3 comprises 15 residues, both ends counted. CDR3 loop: CASSFGAGRGNEQFF.

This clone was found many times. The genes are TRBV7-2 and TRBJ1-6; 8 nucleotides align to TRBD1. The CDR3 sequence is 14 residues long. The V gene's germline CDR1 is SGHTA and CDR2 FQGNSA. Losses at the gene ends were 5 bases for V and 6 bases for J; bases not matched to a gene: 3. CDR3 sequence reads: CASSADRVNSPLHF. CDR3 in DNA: TGTGCCAGCAGCGCGGACAGGGTTAATTCACCCCTCCACTTT.

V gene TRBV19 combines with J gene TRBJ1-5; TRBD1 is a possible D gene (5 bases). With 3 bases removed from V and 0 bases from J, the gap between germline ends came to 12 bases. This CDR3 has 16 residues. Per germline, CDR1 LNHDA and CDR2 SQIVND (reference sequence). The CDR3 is CASSIPRAYSNQPQHF. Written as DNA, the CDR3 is TGTGCCAGTAGTATCCCCAGGGCCTATAGCAATCAGCCCCAGCATTTT.

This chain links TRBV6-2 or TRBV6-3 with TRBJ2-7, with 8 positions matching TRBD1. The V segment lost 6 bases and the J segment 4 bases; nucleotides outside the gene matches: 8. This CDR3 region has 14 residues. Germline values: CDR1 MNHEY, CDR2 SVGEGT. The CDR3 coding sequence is TGTGCCAGCAGCGTAACCGGGACAGGTTACGAGCAGTACTTC. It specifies CASSVTGTGYEQYF.

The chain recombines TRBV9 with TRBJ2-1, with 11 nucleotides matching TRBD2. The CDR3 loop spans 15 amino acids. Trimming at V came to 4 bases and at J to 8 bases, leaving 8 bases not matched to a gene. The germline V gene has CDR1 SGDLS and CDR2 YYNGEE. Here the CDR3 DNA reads TGTGCCAGCAGCCCGGTACTAGCGGGAGACTATGAGCAGTTCTTC. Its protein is CASSPVLAGDYEQFF.

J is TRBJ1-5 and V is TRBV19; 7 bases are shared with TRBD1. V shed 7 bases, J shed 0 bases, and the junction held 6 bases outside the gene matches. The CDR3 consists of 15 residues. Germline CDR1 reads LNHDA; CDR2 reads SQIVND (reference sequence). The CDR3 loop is CASTYRDSSNQPQHF. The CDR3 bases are TGTGCCAGTACCTACCGGGACAGTAGCAATCAGCCCCAGCATTTT.

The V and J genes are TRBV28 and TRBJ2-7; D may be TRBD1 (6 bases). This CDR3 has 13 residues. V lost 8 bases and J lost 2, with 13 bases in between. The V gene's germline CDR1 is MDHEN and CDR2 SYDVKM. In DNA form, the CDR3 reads TGTGCCAGCCTGGGGGCGCTTGCCTACGAGCAGTACTTC. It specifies CASLGALAYEQYF.

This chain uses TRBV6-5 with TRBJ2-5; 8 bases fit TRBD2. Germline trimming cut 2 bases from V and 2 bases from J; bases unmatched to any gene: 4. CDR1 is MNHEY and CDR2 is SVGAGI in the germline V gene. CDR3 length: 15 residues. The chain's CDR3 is CASSYRASGQETQYF. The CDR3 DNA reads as TGTGCCAGCAGTTACCGGGCTAGCGGGCAAGAGACCCAGTACTTC.

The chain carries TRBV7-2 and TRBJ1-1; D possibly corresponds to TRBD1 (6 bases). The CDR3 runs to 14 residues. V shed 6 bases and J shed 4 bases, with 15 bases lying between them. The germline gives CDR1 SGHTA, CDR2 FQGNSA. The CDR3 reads CASSPTDRSTEAFF. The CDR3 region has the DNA TGTGCCAGCAGTCCTACAGACAGGAGCACTGAAGCTTTCTTT. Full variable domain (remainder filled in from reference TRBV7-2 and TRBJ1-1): GAGVSQSPSNKVTEKGKDVELRCDPISGHTALYWYRQSLGQGLEFLIYFQGNSAPDKSGLPSDRFSAERTGGSVSTLTIQRTQQEDSAVYLCASSPTDRSTEAFFGQGTRLTVV.

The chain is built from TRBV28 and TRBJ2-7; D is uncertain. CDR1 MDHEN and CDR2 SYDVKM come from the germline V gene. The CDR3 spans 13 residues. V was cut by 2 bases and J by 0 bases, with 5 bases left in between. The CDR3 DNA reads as TGTGCCAGCAGTTTACTCAGCTCCTACGAGCAGTACTTC. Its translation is CASSLLSSYEQYF.

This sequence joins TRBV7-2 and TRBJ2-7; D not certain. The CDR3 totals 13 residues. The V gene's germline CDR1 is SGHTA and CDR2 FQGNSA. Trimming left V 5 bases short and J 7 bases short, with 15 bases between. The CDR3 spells CASSPLFSSEQYF. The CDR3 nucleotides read TGTGCCAGCAGCCCTCTATTTAGTTCTGAGCAGTACTTC.

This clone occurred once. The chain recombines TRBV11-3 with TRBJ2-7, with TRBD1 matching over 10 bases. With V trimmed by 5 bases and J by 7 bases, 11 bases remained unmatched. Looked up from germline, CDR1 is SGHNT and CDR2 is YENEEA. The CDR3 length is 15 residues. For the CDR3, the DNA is TGTGCCAGCAGCCCCGGGGGACAGGGGTTACGAGAGCAGTACTTC. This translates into CASSPGGQGLREQYF. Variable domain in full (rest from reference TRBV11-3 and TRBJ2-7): EAGVVQSPRYKIIEKKQPVAFWCNPISGHNTLYWYLQNLGQGPELLIRYENEEAVDDSQLPKDRFSAERLKGVDSTLKIQPAELGDSAVYLCASSPGGQGLREQYFGPGTRLTVT.

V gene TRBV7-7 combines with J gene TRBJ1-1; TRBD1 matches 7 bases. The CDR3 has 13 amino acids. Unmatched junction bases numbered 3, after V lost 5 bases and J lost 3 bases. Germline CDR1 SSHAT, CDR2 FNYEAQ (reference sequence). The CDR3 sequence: CASSQQGDTEAFF. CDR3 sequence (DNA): TGTGCCAGCAGCCAGCAGGGGGACACTGAAGCTTTCTTT.

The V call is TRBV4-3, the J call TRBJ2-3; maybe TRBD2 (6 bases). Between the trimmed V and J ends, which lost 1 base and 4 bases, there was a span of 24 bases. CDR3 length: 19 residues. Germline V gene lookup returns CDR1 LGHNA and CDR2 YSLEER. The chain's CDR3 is CASSQARLSREVGADTQYF. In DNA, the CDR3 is TGCGCCAGCAGCCAAGCCAGACTTTCTAGGGAGGTCGGGGCAGATACGCAGTATTTT.

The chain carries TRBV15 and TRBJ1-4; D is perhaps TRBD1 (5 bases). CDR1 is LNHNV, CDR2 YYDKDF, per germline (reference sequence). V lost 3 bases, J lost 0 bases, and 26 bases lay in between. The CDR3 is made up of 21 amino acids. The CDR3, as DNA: TGTGCCACCAGCAGTGTCCCCCCGGGGGGACTGGGGGATGCAACTAATGAAAAACTGTTTTTT. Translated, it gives CATSSVPPGGLGDATNEKLFF. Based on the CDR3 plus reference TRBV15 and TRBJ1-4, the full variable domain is DAMVIQNPRYQVTQFGKPVTLSCSQTLNHNVMYWYQQKSSQAPKLLFHYYDKDFNNEADTPDNFQSRRPNTSFCFLDIRSPGLGDTAMYLCATSSVPPGGLGDATNEKLFFGSGTQLSVL.

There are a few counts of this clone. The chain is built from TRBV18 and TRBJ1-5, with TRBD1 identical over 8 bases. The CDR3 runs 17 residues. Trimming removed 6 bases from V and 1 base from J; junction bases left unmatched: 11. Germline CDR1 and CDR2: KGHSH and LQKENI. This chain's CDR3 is CASSLRGQGGSNQPQHF. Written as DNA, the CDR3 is TGTGCCAGCTCTCTCCGAGGACAGGGTGGAAGCAATCAGCCCCAGCATTTT.

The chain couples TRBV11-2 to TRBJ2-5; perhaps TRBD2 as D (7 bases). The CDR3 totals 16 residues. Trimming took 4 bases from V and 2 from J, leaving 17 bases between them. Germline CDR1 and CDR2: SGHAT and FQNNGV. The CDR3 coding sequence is TGTGCCAGCAGCTCCGGACTAGGGGGGGGGCAAGAGACCCAGTACTTC. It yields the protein CASSSGLGGGQETQYF. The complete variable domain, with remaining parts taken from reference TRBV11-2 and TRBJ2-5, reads EAGVAQSPRYKIIEKRQSVAFWCNPISGHATLYWYQQILGQGPKLLIQFQNNGVVDDSQLPKDRFSAERLKGVDSTLKIQPAKLEDSAVYLCASSSGLGGGQETQYFGPGTRLLVL.